This T cell receptor (beta chain) appears in the sequencing data of a study of neurological immune-mediated disorders. Synthesis of cDNA used 5'RACE (with 10-nucleotide random UMIs). TCRdb analysed the 5' RACE reads with MiXCR anew, one entry per CDR3 protein. Of 57,000 or so distinct CDR3 sequences in the sample, around a tenth were seen once. The CDR3 is 13 amino acids. CDR1 and CDR2 from the germline V gene are MNHNS and SASEGT. Trimming removed 2 bases at V and 8 bases at J, with 10 bases between. At least ten counts were recorded for this clonotype. Specified time point: longitudinal time-point 2. Unsorted libraries used 2 million PBMCs kept at -80 degrees C.

The sequencing input was PBMCs. The origin of this receptor is a young man in good health. The rearrangement links TRBV6-1 to TRBJ1-5; no clear D gene. The CDR3 spells CASSEFPGKPQHF. CDR3 DNA sequence: TGTGCCAGCAGTGAATTCCCTGGGAAGCCCCAGCATTTT.